The clone carrying this T cell receptor (beta chain) was recorded a few times. These data are taken from a study of T cells in Graves' hyperthyroidism and ophthalmopathy. Researchers amplified the TCR beta CDR3 regions from RNA transcripts. The study used the HTBI primer set for a first-round RT-PCR of the TCR CDR3. Using its own MiXCR run on the multiplex PCR reads, TCRdb lists one record per CDR3 protein. The sample lists around 690,000 distinct CDR3 sequences; roughly 17% were seen once. Between the trimmed V and J ends, which lost 5 bases and 0 bases, there was a span of 10 bases. In germline, CDR1 is LNHDA, CDR2 SQIVND (reference sequence). The CDR3 is made up of 15 amino acids.

This chain links TRBV19 with TRBJ2-2, with D possibly matching TRBD1 (5 bases). The sequence was collected from a middle-aged man with Graves' hyperthyroidism. The specimen sequenced was blood. The CDR3 loop is CASSGQITNTGELFF. The DNA for the CDR3 is TGTGCCAGTAGTGGACAAATCACGAACACCGGGGAGCTGTTTTTT. Full variable domain (missing parts from reference TRBV19 and TRBJ2-2): DGGITQSPKYLFRKEGQNVTLSCEQNLNHDAMYWYRQDPGQGLRLIYYSQIVNDFQKGDIAEGYSVSREKKESFPLTVTSAQKNPTAFYLCASSGQITNTGELFFGEGSRLTVL.